A selection of T cell receptor beta chains follows, all from one sample in a study of beta chain features in type 1 diabetes. Method: immunoSEQ multiplex PCR; TCRdb's copy keeps in-frame clones and lacks some. The sample lists about 150,000 clones, approximately 7.8% seen once, with approximately 0.87% in the top ten. Sequencing input: central memory CD4+ T cells from blood. Receptor source: a woman between 40 and 50 years old with type 1 diabetes. The CDR3 runs from the conserved cysteine through the conserved F or W. D genes are given only for firm matches. Clone sizes are given selectively: once, few, many, or a class where the clone is expanded.

>TRBV6-5|NA|TRBJ1-4|TRBD1
TGTGCCAGCAGCCTGACAGGGGCTAATGAAAAACTGTTTTTT
CASSLTGANEKLFF
>TRBV28|NA|TRBJ1-1|NA
TGTGCCAGCAGTTTACCAGGGGTAGAAACTGAAGCTTTCTTT
CASSLPGVETEAFF
>TRBV7-2|few|TRBJ1-2|TRBD1
TGTGCCAGCAGCTTAGTTGCGGAGGGGGCCTATGGCTACACCTTC
CASSLVAEGAYGYTF
>TRBV5-1|few|TRBJ2-5|NA
TGCGCCAGCAGCTTGGGAGGTAGCGCCCAAGAGACCCAGTACTTC
CASSLGGSAQETQYF
>TRBV28|once|TRBJ1-5|TRBD1
TGTGCCAGCATGGGGGGACAGTTGGGGAATCAGCCCCAGCATTTT
CASMGGQLGNQPQHF
>TRBV29-1|few|TRBJ2-6|NA
TGCAGCGTTGACTTGGGCAGGGGTAACTCTGGGGCCAACGTCCTGACTTTC
CSVDLGRGNSGANVLTF
>TRBV11-1|NA|TRBJ2-5|NA
TGTGCCAGCAGCTTATCTCGAATCGGGGAGACCCAGTACTTC
CASSLSRIGETQYF
>TRBV7-8|few|TRBJ2-3|NA
TGTGCCAGCAGCTTAGGAGGCAGCTGGAAGTCGGTTACGCAGTATTTT
CASSLGGSWKSVTQYF
>TRBV25-1|NA|TRBJ2-5|NA
TGTGCCAGCAGTGAGGGAGGAGAGACCCAGTACTTC
CASSEGGETQYF
>TRBV9|many|TRBJ2-4|TRBD2
TGTGCCAGCAGCGTGGAAGCGGGGGGGCCCATTCAGTACTTC
CASSVEAGGPIQYF
>TRBV5-1|NA|TRBJ2-2|NA
TGCGCCAGCAGCTTGGCTGGCCAGACAACGAACACCGGGGAGCTGTTTTTT
CASSLAGQTTNTGELFF
>TRBV5-1|few|TRBJ2-1|TRBD2
TGCGCCAGCAGCTCACCCGCGGGACTAGCGGGAGGGAGCTCCTACAATGAGCAGTTCTTC
CASSSPAGLAGGSSYNEQFF
>TRBV30|few|TRBJ2-6|TRBD1
TGTGCCTGGTCCCGGGACAGGTCCTCCTCTGGGGCCAACGTCCTGACTTTC
CAWSRDRSSSGANVLTF
>TRBV7-9|few|TRBJ1-1|NA
TGTGCCAGCAGCCCCTCACTGGTTGAAGCTTTCTTT
CASSPSLVEAFF
>TRBV7-3|NA|TRBJ1-6|TRBD1
TGTGCCAGCAGCCGGGACAGTTCATATAATTCACCCCTCCACTTT
CASSRDSSYNSPLHF
>TRBV19|few|TRBJ2-3|TRBD2
TGTGCCAGTAGTGTCTCTAGCGGGAGCACAGATACGCAGTATTTT
CASSVSSGSTDTQYF
>TRBV5-1|NA|TRBJ2-5|NA
TGCGCCAGCAGCTTGGAACAGGAAGAGGAGACCCAGTACTTC
CASSLEQEEETQYF
>TRBV6-5|few|TRBJ2-3|TRBD1
TGTGCCAGCAGACGGACAGGTTTCCTCACAGATACGCAGTATTTT
CASRRTGFLTDTQYF
>TRBV7-9|few|TRBJ1-5|TRBD1
TGTGCCAGCAGCGCGGGACAGGGGGGACAGCCCCAGCATTTT
CASSAGQGGQPQHF
>TRBV20-1|NA|TRBJ2-1|NA
TGCAGTGCTAGAGACAGGGATGAGCAGTTCTTC
CSARDRDEQFF
>TRBV11-2|NA|TRBJ2-5|NA
TGTGCCAGCGGGGCCCAAGAGACCCAGTACTTC
CASGAQETQYF
>TRBV15|few|TRBJ2-5|NA
TGTGCCACCAGCAGAGATTTTCGGGAGACCCAGTACTTC
CATSRDFRETQYF
>TRBV5-1|NA|TRBJ2-3|NA
TGCGCCAGCAGCTTTCAGGGAATGCCAGGCACAGATACGCAGTATTTT
CASSFQGMPGTDTQYF
>TRBV6-6|NA|TRBJ1-2|NA
TGTGCCAGCAGCTCCCCGGAGGGGTTGTTGAATGGCTACACCTTC
CASSSPEGLLNGYTF
>TRBV6-1|NA|TRBJ1-5|TRBD1
TGTGCCAGCAGCACGGGACAGGGGAGGAATCAGCCCCAGCATTTT
CASSTGQGRNQPQHF
>TRBV29-1|few|TRBJ1-1|TRBD1
TGCAGCGCTGCAGGGGGCGGGAACACTGAAGCTTTCTTT
CSAAGGGNTEAFF
>TRBV29-1|few|TRBJ2-3|NA
TGCAGCGTTGAGCCTCCCCAGCAGGGGAAGGATACGCAGTATTTT
CSVEPPQQGKDTQYF